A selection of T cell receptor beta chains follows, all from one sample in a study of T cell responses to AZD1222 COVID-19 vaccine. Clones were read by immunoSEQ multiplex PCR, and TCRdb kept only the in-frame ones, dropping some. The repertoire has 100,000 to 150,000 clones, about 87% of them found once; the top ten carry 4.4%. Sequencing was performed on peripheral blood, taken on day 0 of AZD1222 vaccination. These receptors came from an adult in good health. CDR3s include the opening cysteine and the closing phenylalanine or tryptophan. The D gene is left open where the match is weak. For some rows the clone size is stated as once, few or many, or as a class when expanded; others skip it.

CDR3aa: CASSRSLAGGRDTQYF
CDR3nt: TGCGCCAGCAGCCGGTCACTAGCGGGGGGGCGGGATACGCAGTATTTT
abundance: NA
j_gene: TRBJ2-3
d_gene: TRBD2
v_gene: TRBV4-1

CDR3aa: CASSSPNQPQHF
CDR3nt: TGTGCCAGCAGCAGTCCCAATCAGCCCCAGCATTTT
abundance: NA
j_gene: TRBJ1-5
d_gene: NA
v_gene: TRBV7-9

CDR3aa: CASSNRQWALTDTQYF
CDR3nt: TGTGCCAGCAGCAACCGACAGTGGGCCCTGACAGATACGCAGTATTTT
abundance: NA
j_gene: TRBJ2-3
d_gene: NA
v_gene: TRBV7-9

CDR3aa: CASSSFRSYEQYF
CDR3nt: TGTGCCAGCAGCTCATTCCGATCCTACGAGCAGTACTTC
abundance: NA
j_gene: TRBJ2-7
d_gene: NA
v_gene: TRBV7-6

CDR3aa: CASSLGRGPYNEQFF
CDR3nt: TGCGCCAGCAGCTTGGGCCGGGGGCCTTACAATGAGCAGTTCTTC
abundance: NA
j_gene: TRBJ2-1
d_gene: NA
v_gene: TRBV5-1

CDR3aa: CASSLEPVPNTEAFF
CDR3nt: TGTGCCAGCAGCTTAGAGCCGGTCCCAAACACTGAAGCTTTCTTT
abundance: NA
j_gene: TRBJ1-1
d_gene: NA
v_gene: TRBV7-2

CDR3aa: CASSGTSGTGYNEQFF
CDR3nt: TGTGCCAGCAGCGGGACTAGCGGGACTGGCTACAATGAGCAGTTCTTC
abundance: few
j_gene: TRBJ2-1
d_gene: TRBD2
v_gene: TRBV6-4

CDR3aa: CASSPGLQNTEAFF
CDR3nt: TGTGCCAGCTCACCTGGACTTCAGAACACTGAAGCTTTCTTT
abundance: NA
j_gene: TRBJ1-1
d_gene: NA
v_gene: TRBV18

CDR3aa: CASSQVAGSSEAFF
CDR3nt: TGTGCCAGCAGCCAAGTGGCAGGGTCTTCTGAAGCTTTCTTT
abundance: NA
j_gene: TRBJ1-1
d_gene: NA
v_gene: TRBV3-1/TRBV3-2

CDR3aa: CASSLGTGNGYTF
CDR3nt: TGTGCCAGCAGCCTGGGGACTGGGAATGGCTACACCTTC
abundance: NA
j_gene: TRBJ1-2
d_gene: NA
v_gene: TRBV12-3/TRBV12-4

CDR3aa: CASSPDRASNQPQHF
CDR3nt: TGTGCCAGTAGCCCCGACAGGGCTAGCAATCAGCCCCAGCATTTT
abundance: NA
j_gene: TRBJ1-5
d_gene: TRBD1
v_gene: TRBV19

CDR3aa: CASSRANTEAFF
CDR3nt: TGTGCCAGCAGTAGGGCGAACACTGAAGCTTTCTTT
abundance: NA
j_gene: TRBJ1-1
d_gene: NA
v_gene: TRBV6-5

CDR3aa: CASSQPQGVHYGYTF
CDR3nt: TGCGCCAGCAGCCAACCTCAGGGGGTCCACTATGGCTACACCTTC
abundance: NA
j_gene: TRBJ1-2
d_gene: TRBD1
v_gene: TRBV4-1

CDR3aa: CASSVATENTGELFF
CDR3nt: TGTGCCAGCAGCGTAGCTACGGAGAACACCGGGGAGCTGTTTTTT
abundance: NA
j_gene: TRBJ2-2
d_gene: NA
v_gene: TRBV9

CDR3aa: CASSQGSEVGTRGISYEQYF
CDR3nt: TGTGCCAGCAGCCAGGGCTCAGAGGTGGGGACGCGGGGGATCTCCTACGAGCAGTACTTC
abundance: NA
j_gene: TRBJ2-7
d_gene: TRBD2
v_gene: TRBV3-1/TRBV3-2

CDR3aa: CASSPDWSSYEQYF
CDR3nt: TGTGCCAGCAGTCCGGACTGGAGCTCCTACGAGCAGTACTTC
abundance: NA
j_gene: TRBJ2-7
d_gene: NA
v_gene: TRBV3-1/TRBV3-2

CDR3aa: CASSTGTGTDGYTF
CDR3nt: TGTGCCAGCAGTACCGGGACAGGGACCGACGGCTACACCTTC
abundance: NA
j_gene: TRBJ1-2
d_gene: TRBD1
v_gene: TRBV9

CDR3aa: CASSFPSGGAEDTQYF
CDR3nt: TGTGCCAGCAGCTTTCCTAGCGGGGGGGCCGAAGATACGCAGTATTTT
abundance: NA
j_gene: TRBJ2-3
d_gene: TRBD2
v_gene: TRBV13

CDR3aa: CASSQGLAGKQYTGELFF
CDR3nt: TGCGCCAGCAGCCAAGGACTAGCGGGAAAGCAGTACACCGGGGAGCTGTTTTTT
abundance: NA
j_gene: TRBJ2-2
d_gene: TRBD2
v_gene: TRBV4-1

CDR3aa: CATSDYRAGELFF
CDR3nt: TGTGCCACCAGTGACTACAGGGCCGGGGAGCTGTTTTTT
abundance: NA
j_gene: TRBJ2-2
d_gene: NA
v_gene: TRBV24-1

CDR3aa: CASSSQGWGQGNIQYF
CDR3nt: TGTGCCAGCAGCTCCCAGGGGTGGGGACAGGGGAACATTCAGTACTTC
abundance: NA
j_gene: TRBJ2-4
d_gene: TRBD1
v_gene: TRBV11-2

CDR3aa: CASSLDSYVNGYTF
CDR3nt: TGTGCCAGCAGCTTAGACAGCTATGTGAATGGCTACACCTTC
abundance: NA
j_gene: TRBJ1-2
d_gene: NA
v_gene: TRBV7-9

CDR3aa: CASSREGQSSGNTIYF
CDR3nt: TGTGCCAGCAGCCGAGAGGGACAGAGCTCTGGAAACACCATATATTTT
abundance: NA
j_gene: TRBJ1-3
d_gene: TRBD1
v_gene: TRBV5-5

CDR3aa: CAPPVMPGPELNEQFF
CDR3nt: TGCGCACCGCCAGTTATGCCGGGACCAGAGCTCAATGAGCAGTTCTTC
abundance: NA
j_gene: TRBJ2-1
d_gene: NA
v_gene: TRBV4-1

CDR3aa: CATSEGPTTNEKLFF
CDR3nt: TGTGCCACCAGTGAAGGACCTACAACTAATGAAAAACTGTTTTTT
abundance: NA
j_gene: TRBJ1-4
d_gene: NA
v_gene: TRBV24-1

CDR3aa: CASTFGGGTEAFF
CDR3nt: TGTGCCAGCACCTTTGGGGGGGGCACTGAAGCTTTCTTT
abundance: once
j_gene: TRBJ1-1
d_gene: NA
v_gene: TRBV11-2

CDR3aa: CASSWSGSRPYNEQFF
CDR3nt: TGTGCCAGCAGCTGGAGCGGGAGCCGACCCTACAATGAGCAGTTCTTC
abundance: NA
j_gene: TRBJ2-1
d_gene: TRBD2
v_gene: TRBV4-2

CDR3aa: CASSPRVGTIGNTIYF
CDR3nt: TGTGCCAGCAGCCCCAGGGTCGGGACAATTGGAAACACCATATATTTT
abundance: NA
j_gene: TRBJ1-3
d_gene: NA
v_gene: TRBV14

CDR3aa: CASTLGPTNTEAFF
CDR3nt: TGTGCCAGCACCCTCGGACCGACGAACACTGAAGCTTTCTTT
abundance: NA
j_gene: TRBJ1-1
d_gene: NA
v_gene: TRBV6-5

CDR3aa: CASSPLAGELFF
CDR3nt: TGTGCCAGCAGCCCTCTTGCCGGGGAGCTGTTTTTT
abundance: NA
j_gene: TRBJ2-2
d_gene: NA
v_gene: TRBV3-1/TRBV3-2

CDR3aa: CASRGDSTDTQYF
CDR3nt: TGCGCCAGCAGGGGGGACTCCACGGATACGCAGTATTTT
abundance: NA
j_gene: TRBJ2-3
d_gene: NA
v_gene: TRBV5-1

CDR3aa: CASSQVRGELFF
CDR3nt: TGTGCCAGCAGCCAAGTGAGGGGGGAGCTGTTTTTT
abundance: NA
j_gene: TRBJ2-2
d_gene: NA
v_gene: TRBV3-1/TRBV3-2

CDR3aa: CASTQGGGTTRYGYTF
CDR3nt: TGTGCCAGCACCCAAGGAGGGGGCACGACCCGATATGGCTACACCTTC
abundance: NA
j_gene: TRBJ1-2
d_gene: TRBD1
v_gene: TRBV9

CDR3aa: CASSSGTGSPNTEAFF
CDR3nt: TGTGCCAGCAGCAGCGGGACAGGCTCCCCGAACACTGAAGCTTTCTTT
abundance: NA
j_gene: TRBJ1-1
d_gene: TRBD1
v_gene: TRBV5-8

CDR3aa: CSTDRDRVGYTF
CDR3nt: TGCAGCACAGACCGGGACAGGGTTGGCTACACCTTC
abundance: NA
j_gene: TRBJ1-2
d_gene: TRBD1
v_gene: TRBV29-1

CDR3aa: CASSSQQGQSYNEQFF
CDR3nt: TGTGCCAGCAGCTCCCAGCAGGGACAGAGCTACAATGAGCAGTTCTTC
abundance: NA
j_gene: TRBJ2-1
d_gene: TRBD1
v_gene: TRBV11-2

CDR3aa: CASSLTGQPMTGELFF
CDR3nt: TGTGCCAGCAGTTTAACGGGACAGCCTATGACCGGGGAGCTGTTTTTT
abundance: NA
j_gene: TRBJ2-2
d_gene: TRBD1
v_gene: TRBV27

CDR3aa: CASSSNLLGVVTDTQYF
CDR3nt: TGTGCCAGCAGTTCAAACCTCTTAGGAGTTGTCACAGATACGCAGTATTTT
abundance: NA
j_gene: TRBJ2-3
d_gene: NA
v_gene: TRBV28

CDR3aa: CASSLASAGGNTGELFF
CDR3nt: TGCGCCAGCAGCTTGGCCTCGGCGGGGGGGAACACCGGGGAGCTGTTTTTT
abundance: NA
j_gene: TRBJ2-2
d_gene: TRBD2
v_gene: TRBV5-1

CDR3aa: CASSLVAGGTDTQYF
CDR3nt: TGTGCCAGCAGCTTAGTGGCAGGAGGCACAGATACGCAGTATTTT
abundance: NA
j_gene: TRBJ2-3
d_gene: NA
v_gene: TRBV11-3

CDR3aa: CASSYSGQGTEAFF
CDR3nt: TGTGCCAGCAGTTACTCCGGACAGGGCACTGAAGCTTTCTTT
abundance: NA
j_gene: TRBJ1-1
d_gene: TRBD1
v_gene: TRBV6-5

CDR3aa: CSVEVPGGRGITEAFF
CDR3nt: TGCAGCGTTGAAGTCCCCGGCGGCAGGGGAATCACTGAAGCTTTCTTT
abundance: NA
j_gene: TRBJ1-1
d_gene: NA
v_gene: TRBV29-1

CDR3aa: CASSLAGGGLSYEQYF
CDR3nt: TGTGCCAGCAGCTTAGCCGGCGGGGGCCTCTCCTACGAGCAGTACTTC
abundance: NA
j_gene: TRBJ2-7
d_gene: NA
v_gene: TRBV7-2

CDR3aa: CASSPGGDFSRGKNIQYF
CDR3nt: TGTGCCAGTAGCCCCGGAGGGGATTTTTCGAGAGGCAAAAACATTCAGTACTTC
abundance: NA
j_gene: TRBJ2-4
d_gene: NA
v_gene: TRBV19

CDR3aa: CASSESRTGNQPQHF
CDR3nt: TGTGCCAGCAGTGAGTCCCGGACAGGCAATCAGCCCCAGCATTTT
abundance: NA
j_gene: TRBJ1-5
d_gene: NA
v_gene: TRBV6-2/TRBV6-3